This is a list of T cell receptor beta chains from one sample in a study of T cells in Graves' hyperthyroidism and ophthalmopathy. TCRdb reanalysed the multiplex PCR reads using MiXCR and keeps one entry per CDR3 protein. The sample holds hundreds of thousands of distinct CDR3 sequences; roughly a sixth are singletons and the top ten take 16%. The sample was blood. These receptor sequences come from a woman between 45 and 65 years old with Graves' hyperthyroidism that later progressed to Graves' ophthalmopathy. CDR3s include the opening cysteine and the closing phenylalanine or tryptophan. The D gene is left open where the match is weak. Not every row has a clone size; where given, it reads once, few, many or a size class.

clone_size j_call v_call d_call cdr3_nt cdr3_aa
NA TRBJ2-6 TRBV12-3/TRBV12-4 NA TGTGCCAGCAGTTGGGAAAGCTCTGGGGCCAACGTCCTGACTTTC CASSWESSGANVLTF
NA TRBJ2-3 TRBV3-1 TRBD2 TGTGCCAGCAGCCGAGCGGGACTAGCGGGGAGGGGAGCAGATACGCAGTATTTT CASSRAGLAGRGADTQYF
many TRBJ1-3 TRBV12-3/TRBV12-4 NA TGTGCCAGCAGCCTAACAGGGTTTGGAAACACCATATATTTT CASSLTGFGNTIYF
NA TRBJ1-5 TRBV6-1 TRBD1 TGTGCCAGCGGGGAAGGGACAGGCGAGGGTCATAGCAATCAGCCCCAGCATTTT CASGEGTGEGHSNQPQHF
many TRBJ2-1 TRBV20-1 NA TGCAGTGCTAGGGCCGACTACAATGAGCAGTTCTTC CSARADYNEQFF
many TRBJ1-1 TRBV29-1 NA TGCAGCGCGACAACAGGGAACACTGAAGCTTTCTTT CSATTGNTEAFF
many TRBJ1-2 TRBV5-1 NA TGCGCCAGCAGCTTGGAGGCAGGGAGCTATGGCTACACCTTC CASSLEAGSYGYTF
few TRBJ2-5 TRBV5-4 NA TGTGCCAGCAGCTTGGCCGTCGGCCAAGAGACCCAGTACTTC CASSLAVGQETQYF
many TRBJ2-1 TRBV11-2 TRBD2 TGTGCCAGCAGCTCAAGGCTAGCGGGGGGGCAGAATGAGCAGTTCTTC CASSSRLAGGQNEQFF
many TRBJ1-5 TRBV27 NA TGTGCCAGCAGTTTATCAGGGTATGGCAATCAGCCCCAGCATTTT CASSLSGYGNQPQHF
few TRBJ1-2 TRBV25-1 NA TGTGCCAGCAGTAAACCCGGGACCGACATAGGCTATGGCTACACCTTC CASSKPGTDIGYGYTF
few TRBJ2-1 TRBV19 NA TGTGCCAGCTGGGATGCTCATCACTACAATGAGCAGTTCTTC CASWDAHHYNEQFF
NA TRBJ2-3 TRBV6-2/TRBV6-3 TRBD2 TGTGCCAGCCATACTAGCGGGGGGGCAGCAGATACGCAGTATTTT CASHTSGGAADTQYF
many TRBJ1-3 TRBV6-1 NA TGTGCCAGCAGTCGCACCGTCCTGAGCTCTGGAAACACCATATATTTT CASSRTVLSSGNTIYF
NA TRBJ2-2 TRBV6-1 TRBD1 TGTGCCACCCTTCAAGACAGGGGGAACACCGGGGAGCTGTTTTTT CATLQDRGNTGELFF
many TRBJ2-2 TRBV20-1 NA TGCAGTGCTGGGGACGGAAGCGCGAACACCGGGGAGCTGTTTTTT CSAGDGSANTGELFF
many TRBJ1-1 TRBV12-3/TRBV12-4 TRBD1 TGTGCCAGCAGACTTGGACAGGGCGGGTCCACTGAAGCTTTCTTT CASRLGQGGSTEAFF
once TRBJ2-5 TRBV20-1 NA TGCAGTGCTAACTCGGCGGGGGCGAAGGAGACCCAGTACTTC CSANSAGAKETQYF